The clone carrying this TCR beta chain counts as large. No antigen is known for it. Only in-frame clones appear in the TCRdb table, and some are missing; sequencing was by immunoSEQ multiplex PCR. The data show around 6,500 clones, around 67% seen once. This entry is derived from a study of CD4+ T cells in melanoma. Study-wide results and caveats: In melanoma, neoantigen-specific CD4+ T cells reportedly differed in differentiation state. A reported correlation linked neoantigen-specific CD4+ T cells to CD8+, macrophage and B cell function.

The receptor's source is a human donor with melanoma. The sequenced sample was cells from a culture (not recorded whether cultured in vitro).

The CDR3 DNA follows: TGCGCCAGCAAAACAGGGAAGAACACTGAAGCTTTCTTT. Translated, it gives CASKTGKNTEAFF. This sequence joins TRBV4-1 and TRBJ1-1; tentative D call: TRBD1 (6 bases). Germline CDR1 is MGHRA and CDR2 is YSYEKL. The V end lost 7 bases, the J end lost 1 base, and 10 bases lay between the germline ends. The CDR3 totals 13 residues.